The 3 T cell receptor beta chains in this list originate from one sample, sequenced in a study of T cell repertoires in cytomegalovirus infection. One entry per CDR3 protein results from TCRdb running MiXCR on the reads. This table has around 740,000 distinct CDR3 sequences, 35% to 45% appearing once. What was sequenced was PBMCs. These receptors all stem from a human donor in good health (CMV status not recorded). Some clones in this sample may be carry-over from other donors' samples.

This clonotype has only a few counts. The J gene is TRBJ1-6, the V gene TRBV30; D is unresolved. The V gene's germline CDR1 is GTSNPN and CDR2 SVGIG (reference sequence). Trimming shortened V by 5 bases and J by 9 bases, and 17 bases separated the two germline ends. The CDR3 consists of 14 residues. This CDR3 reads CAWGIKTRASPLHF. CDR3 DNA sequence: TGTGCCTGGGGGATCAAAACGAGGGCTTCACCCCTCCACTTT.

This chain links TRBV20-1 with TRBJ2-5; D not certain. This CDR3 contains 13 residues. Germline lookup yields CDR1 DFQATT and CDR2 SNEGSKA (reference sequence). The V end was cut by 2 bases, the J end by 10 bases, with 17 bases between. The chain's CDR3 is CSARTAIPTGQYF. The CDR3 region has the DNA TGCAGTGCTAGAACGGCTATACCAACGGGCCAGTACTTC.

The V and J genes are TRBV7-2 and TRBJ1-2; D might be TRBD1 (6 bases). Germline loops: CDR1 SGHTA, CDR2 FQGNSA. CDR3 length: 14 amino acids. V was pared by 5 bases and J by 6 bases, with 16 bases between. The CDR3 protein is CASSRWTDRDGYTF. In nucleotides, the CDR3 is TGTGCCAGCAGCCGATGGACAGATCGAGATGGCTACACCTTC.